Listed here is a single T cell receptor beta chain. Its antigen remains unidentified. Data came from immunoSEQ multiplex PCR; TCRdb stores just in-frame clones and leaves some out. The table includes approximately 15,000 clones, roughly 66% detected once. These data belong to a study of cytotoxic CD8 clonotypes in ibrutinib-treated CLL. Study-wide background: On average, 94,082 productive rearrangements and around 230,000 productive templates per sample.

Study observations and caveats: Treatment saw public clonotypes, which were uncommon, either contract or stay stable.

This specimen consisted of PBMCs, obtained before ibrutinib treatment. The TCR comes from a human donor with chronic lymphocytic leukemia.

CDR3 in DNA: TGTGCCAGCAGCCCAAGGGGGGCCCCGAATGAAAAACTGTTTTTT. Translation: CASSPRGAPNEKLFF. The chain recombines TRBV6-5 with TRBJ1-4; TRBD1 is a possible D gene (6 bases). Germline CDR1 reads MNHEY; CDR2 reads SVGAGI. Trimming left V 6 bases short and J 5 bases short, with 16 bases between. This CDR3 spans 15 amino acids.